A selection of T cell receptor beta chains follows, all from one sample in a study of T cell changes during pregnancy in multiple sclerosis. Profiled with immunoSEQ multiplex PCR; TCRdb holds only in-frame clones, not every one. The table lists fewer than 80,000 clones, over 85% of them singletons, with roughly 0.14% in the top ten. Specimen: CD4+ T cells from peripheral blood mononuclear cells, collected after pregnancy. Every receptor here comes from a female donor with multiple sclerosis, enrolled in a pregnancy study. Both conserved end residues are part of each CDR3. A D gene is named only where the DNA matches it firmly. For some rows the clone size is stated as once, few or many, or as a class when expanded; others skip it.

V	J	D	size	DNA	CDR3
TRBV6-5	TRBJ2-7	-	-	TGTGCCAGCAGAGAGGGGGTGGGGCAGTACTTC	CASREGVGQYF
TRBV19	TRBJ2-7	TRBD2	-	TGTGCCAGTAGTATTTCCGGGAGGATCTCCTACGAGCAGTACTTC	CASSISGRISYEQYF
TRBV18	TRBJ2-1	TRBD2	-	TGTGCCAGCTCACCACAGGGACTAGCGGGAGAGGGTGAGCAGTTCTTC	CASSPQGLAGEGEQFF
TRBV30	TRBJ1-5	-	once	TGTGCCTGGAGTGTACGTCGGGGGGGCAATCAGCCCCAGCATTTT	CAWSVRRGGNQPQHF
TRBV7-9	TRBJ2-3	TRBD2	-	TGTGCCAGCAGCGGCGTAGCGGGAGAAGCCACAGATACGCAGTATTTT	CASSGVAGEATDTQYF
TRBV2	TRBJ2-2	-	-	TGTGCCAGCACCTACACGGGGGAGGTTCGCACCGGGGAGCTGTTTTTT	CASTYTGEVRTGELFF
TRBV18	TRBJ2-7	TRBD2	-	TGTGCCAGCTCACCACCGGGAGGGTACATAACCTACGAGCAGTACTTC	CASSPPGGYITYEQYF
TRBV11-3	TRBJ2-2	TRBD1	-	TGTGCCAGCAGCCCGACAGGGTTTAACACCGGGGAGCTGTTTTTT	CASSPTGFNTGELFF
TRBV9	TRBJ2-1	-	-	TGTGCCAGCAGCCCTCGACTCCTTTCCTACAATGAGCAGTTCTTC	CASSPRLLSYNEQFF
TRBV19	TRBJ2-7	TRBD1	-	TGTGCCAGTAGTAGGGGACAGCCCCCTTGGGAGCAGTACTTC	CASSRGQPPWEQYF
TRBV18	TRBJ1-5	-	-	TGTGCCAGCTCACCGCGGGACGGACACAATCAGCCCCAGCATTTT	CASSPRDGHNQPQHF
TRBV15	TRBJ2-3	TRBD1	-	TGTGCCACCACCCGGGACAGGGGAAAGGCAGATACGCAGTATTTT	CATTRDRGKADTQYF
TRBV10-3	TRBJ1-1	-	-	TGTGCCGTTTGGGGGCAGTTGAACACTGAAGCTTTCTTT	CAVWGQLNTEAFF
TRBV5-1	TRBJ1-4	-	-	TGCGCCAGCAGCAGGGACACAGGAGCGAATGAAAAACTGTTTTTT	CASSRDTGANEKLFF
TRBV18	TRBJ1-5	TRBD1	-	TGTGCCAGCTCACCCATGACAGGGAATCAGCCCCAGCATTTT	CASSPMTGNQPQHF
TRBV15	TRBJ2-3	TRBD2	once	TGTGCCACCAGCAGAGAGCGGGAGTTGAGGACAGATACGCAGTATTTT	CATSRERELRTDTQYF
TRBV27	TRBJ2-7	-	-	TGTGCCAGCAGTTCCTCCCCCTACGAGCAGTACTTC	CASSSSPYEQYF
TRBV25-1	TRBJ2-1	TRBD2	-	TGTGCCAGCAGTGAAATGGGACCTGGCGGGAGGGCGTACAATGAGCAGTTCTTC	CASSEMGPGGRAYNEQFF
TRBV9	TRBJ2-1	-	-	TGTGCCAGCAGCGTAGGGGCAGGGGCCTACAATGAGCAGTTCTTC	CASSVGAGAYNEQFF
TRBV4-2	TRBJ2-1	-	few	TGTGCCAGCAGCCAAGACAGGCACAATGAGCAGTTCTTC	CASSQDRHNEQFF
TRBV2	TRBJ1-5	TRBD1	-	TGTGCCAGCAGTCCCGAACAGGGGTTAGGGCAGCCCCAGCATTTT	CASSPEQGLGQPQHF
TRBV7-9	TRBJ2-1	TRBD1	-	TGTGCCAGCAGCCCGGACAGGAACCGTTACAATGAGCAGTTCTTC	CASSPDRNRYNEQFF
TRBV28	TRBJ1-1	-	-	TGTGCCAGCAGCCTCGGGGAGGGGGAAGCTTTCTTT	CASSLGEGEAFF
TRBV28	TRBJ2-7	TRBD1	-	TGTGCCAGCAGTTCACACGCCTCCGGGACAGGACCCTACGAGCAGTACTTC	CASSSHASGTGPYEQYF
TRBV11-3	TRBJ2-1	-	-	TGTGCCAGCAGCTTAGATGAAGCGGTCTTTAATGAGCAGTTCTTC	CASSLDEAVFNEQFF
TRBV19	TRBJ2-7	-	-	TGTGCCAGTAGTATGCTGACGCGGAACCACGAGCAGTACTTC	CASSMLTRNHEQYF
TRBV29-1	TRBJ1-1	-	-	TGCAGCGTTGAAGCAGGGAACACTGAAGCTTTCTTT	CSVEAGNTEAFF
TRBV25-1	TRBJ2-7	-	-	TGTGCCAGCAGTGAATCGGCAGCGAGCTCCTACGAGCAGTACTTC	CASSESAASSYEQYF
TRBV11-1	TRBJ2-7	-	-	TGTGCCAGCAGCTCTCGTGACAGGATCTCCTACGAGCAGTACTTC	CASSSRDRISYEQYF
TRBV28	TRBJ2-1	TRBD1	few	TGTGCCAGCAGGACTCCAGGGGGCGGCTCCTACAATGAGCAGTTCTTC	CASRTPGGGSYNEQFF
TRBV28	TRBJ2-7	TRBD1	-	TGTGCCAGCAGTTTACCCGACAGGGGTCGCGAGCAGTACTTC	CASSLPDRGREQYF
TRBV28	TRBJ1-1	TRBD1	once	TGTGCCAGCGCATACTCAGGGGGCGGTAACACTGAAGCTTTCTTT	CASAYSGGGNTEAFF
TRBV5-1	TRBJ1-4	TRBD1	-	TGCGCCAGCAGCCCCGGACAGGGCGGTAATGAAAAACTGTTTTTT	CASSPGQGGNEKLFF
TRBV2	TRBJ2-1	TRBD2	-	TGTGCCAGCAGTGAAGCGCTTCTAGCGGGATCTCCCAATGAGCAGTTCTTC	CASSEALLAGSPNEQFF
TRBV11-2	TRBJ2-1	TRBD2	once	TGTGCCAGCAGCCCGAGCCTGACTAGCGGGAGGAGTGATGAGCAGTTCTTC	CASSPSLTSGRSDEQFF
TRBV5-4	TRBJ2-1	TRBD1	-	TGTGCCAGCAGCCGGAGAGGGGACAGGGACAATGAGCAGTTCTTC	CASSRRGDRDNEQFF
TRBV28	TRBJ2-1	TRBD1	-	TGTGCCAGCAGTAATCTGGCACCGGGACAGGGGCGGAATGAGCAGTTCTTC	CASSNLAPGQGRNEQFF
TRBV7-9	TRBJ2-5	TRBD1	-	TGTGCCAGCAGCCCCGGGACAGGGAGTTTACGAGAGACCCAGTACTTC	CASSPGTGSLRETQYF
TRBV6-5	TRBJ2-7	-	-	TGTGCCAGCAGTTACTCGACAGCCTCCTACGAGCAGTACTTC	CASSYSTASYEQYF
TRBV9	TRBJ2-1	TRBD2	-	TGTGCCAGCAGCGTATCCAGCGGGAGGGCGAATGAGCAGTTCTTC	CASSVSSGRANEQFF